The rows below give T cell receptor beta chains drawn from one sample of a study of T cell responses to AZD1222 COVID-19 vaccine. Clones were read by immunoSEQ multiplex PCR, and TCRdb kept only the in-frame ones, dropping some. The profile shows roughly 100,000 clones, about 87% of them singletons. The specimen was peripheral blood, collected on day 0 of AZD1222 vaccination. The origin of the receptors is an adult in good health. Each CDR3 is given with its conserved first and last residue. The order of the fields is V gene, CDR3 length, J gene, CDR3 protein.

v_call: TRBV3-1/TRBV3-2
cdr3_length: 13
j_call: TRBJ1-2
cdr3_aa: CASSHNRKKGYTF

v_call: TRBV27
cdr3_length: 16
j_call: TRBJ2-6
cdr3_aa: CASSLIAGGGANVLTF

v_call: TRBV13
cdr3_length: 16
j_call: TRBJ2-5
cdr3_aa: CASSLGSQGREETQYF

v_call: TRBV7-8
cdr3_length: 16
j_call: TRBJ1-6
cdr3_aa: CASSLRNGQNNSPLHF

v_call: TRBV2
cdr3_length: 13
j_call: TRBJ2-5
cdr3_aa: CATHGQHQETQYF

v_call: TRBV10-3
cdr3_length: 13
j_call: TRBJ1-2
cdr3_aa: CAAGQNENYGYTF

v_call: TRBV4-2
cdr3_length: 14
j_call: TRBJ2-7
cdr3_aa: CASSQDRTTYEQYF

v_call: TRBV7-2
cdr3_length: 16
j_call: TRBJ1-6
cdr3_aa: CASSVSDPVYNSPLHF

v_call: TRBV3-1/TRBV3-2
cdr3_length: 19
j_call: TRBJ2-7
cdr3_aa: CASSQEVSPLQVFTYEQYF

v_call: TRBV6-1
cdr3_length: 15
j_call: TRBJ1-3
cdr3_aa: CASSERGISGNTIYF

v_call: TRBV21-1
cdr3_length: 17
j_call: TRBJ1-1
cdr3_aa: CASSKEREDSLNTEAFF

v_call: TRBV18
cdr3_length: 13
j_call: TRBJ1-1
cdr3_aa: CASAKGGNTEAFF

v_call: TRBV7-8
cdr3_length: 14
j_call: TRBJ2-5
cdr3_aa: CASSPGQGKETQYF

v_call: TRBV7-9
cdr3_length: 17
j_call: TRBJ1-4
cdr3_aa: CASSFTRSVGQPEKLFF

v_call: TRBV6-5
cdr3_length: 16
j_call: TRBJ1-6
cdr3_aa: CASSFTGSSYNSPLHF

v_call: TRBV6-2/TRBV6-3
cdr3_length: 13
j_call: TRBJ1-1
cdr3_aa: CASSTPFGTEAFF

v_call: TRBV5-1
cdr3_length: 16
j_call: TRBJ2-2
cdr3_aa: CASRSTGLAITGELFF

v_call: TRBV4-3
cdr3_length: 14
j_call: TRBJ2-2
cdr3_aa: CASSQGPHTGELFF

v_call: TRBV24-1
cdr3_length: 13
j_call: TRBJ2-7
cdr3_aa: CAAGGRGTYEQYF

v_call: TRBV3-1/TRBV3-2
cdr3_length: 12
j_call: TRBJ2-7
cdr3_aa: CASSRLGDEQYF

v_call: TRBV30
cdr3_length: 13
j_call: TRBJ1-1
cdr3_aa: CAWSVQGNTEAFF

v_call: TRBV13
cdr3_length: 14
j_call: TRBJ1-6
cdr3_aa: CASSLNRGYSPLHF

v_call: TRBV6-5
cdr3_length: 12
j_call: TRBJ1-2
cdr3_aa: CASSWDSRGYTF

v_call: TRBV6-2/TRBV6-3
cdr3_length: 18
j_call: TRBJ2-7
cdr3_aa: CASSYSAVSDSSPYEQYF

v_call: TRBV19
cdr3_length: 18
j_call: TRBJ1-5
cdr3_aa: CASTREGSWGANNQPQHF

v_call: TRBV5-1
cdr3_length: 14
j_call: TRBJ1-6
cdr3_aa: CASSARSGDSPLHF

v_call: TRBV5-1
cdr3_length: 13
j_call: TRBJ2-3
cdr3_aa: CASSRASGDTQYF

v_call: TRBV27
cdr3_length: 13
j_call: TRBJ1-6
cdr3_aa: CASQDRAVSPLHF

v_call: TRBV4-1
cdr3_length: 15
j_call: TRBJ2-3
cdr3_aa: CASSHHGLGLDTQYF

v_call: TRBV21-1
cdr3_length: 15
j_call: TRBJ2-5
cdr3_aa: CASSKAYAGKETQYF

v_call: TRBV19
cdr3_length: 14
j_call: TRBJ1-1
cdr3_aa: CASSYDSLNTEAFF

v_call: TRBV12-5
cdr3_length: 13
j_call: TRBJ1-1
cdr3_aa: CASGLAGSGEAFF

v_call: TRBV10-2
cdr3_length: 14
j_call: TRBJ2-7
cdr3_aa: CASRLRQGTYEQYF

v_call: TRBV4-2
cdr3_length: 16
j_call: TRBJ2-2
cdr3_aa: CASSQGSGDNTGELFF

v_call: TRBV11-1
cdr3_length: 16
j_call: TRBJ2-2
cdr3_aa: CASSGQSGGASGELFF

v_call: TRBV10-3
cdr3_length: 15
j_call: TRBJ2-1
cdr3_aa: CAIGGGQGTYNEQFF

v_call: TRBV5-4
cdr3_length: 15
j_call: TRBJ1-4
cdr3_aa: CASSVGGAHFEKLFF

v_call: TRBV11-3
cdr3_length: 11
j_call: TRBJ2-1
cdr3_aa: CASSRGARQFF

v_call: TRBV5-5
cdr3_length: 12
j_call: TRBJ1-5
cdr3_aa: CASSLLGQPQHF

v_call: TRBV6-2/TRBV6-3
cdr3_length: 17
j_call: TRBJ2-7
cdr3_aa: CASSYPSAGAISYEQYF

v_call: TRBV9
cdr3_length: 14
j_call: TRBJ2-1
cdr3_aa: CASSAGQSYNEQFF

v_call: TRBV19
cdr3_length: 15
j_call: TRBJ1-6
cdr3_aa: CASSISSGLNSPLHF